The rows below give T cell receptor beta chains drawn from one sample of a study of technical replicates of blood from four donors. This table comes from immunoSEQ multiplex PCR, and its TCRdb copy is limited to in-frame clones, with some not included. The table shows 91,000 or so clones, with about 95% occurring only once. The material sequenced was T cells isolated from PBMCs. The receptors were gathered from a human donor in good health. Both conserved end residues are part of each CDR3. Each record gives: V gene, J gene, clone size, D gene, CDR3 protein, CDR3 DNA. D genes are given only for firm matches. Clone size is given for some rows only: seen once, a few or many times, or a class if the clone is expanded.

>TRBV5-1|TRBJ2-1|-|TRBD1
CASSFGDRVYNEQFF
TGCGCCAGCAGCTTCGGGGACAGGGTCTACAATGAGCAGTTCTTC
>TRBV18|TRBJ1-1|-|-
CASSPAQGFDTEAFF
TGTGCCAGCTCACCAGCTCAGGGGTTCGACACTGAAGCTTTCTTT
>TRBV5-6|TRBJ2-1|-|-
CASSLEAADSYNEQFF
TGTGCCAGCAGCTTGGAGGCAGCGGACTCCTACAATGAGCAGTTCTTC
>TRBV9|TRBJ2-3|once|TRBD1
CASSVRQGTTDTQYF
TGTGCCAGCAGCGTCCGACAGGGGACCACAGATACGCAGTATTTT
>TRBV11-3|TRBJ1-5|-|TRBD1
CASSSGPTGESNQPQHF
TGTGCCAGCAGCTCCGGACCTACAGGGGAGAGCAATCAGCCCCAGCATTTT
>TRBV19|TRBJ1-4|-|-
CASSMARWGVNEKLFF
TGTGCCAGTAGTATGGCCCGCTGGGGGGTTAATGAAAAACTGTTTTTT
>TRBV5-4|TRBJ2-5|-|TRBD2
CASRRDGGLAGAQEIQYF
TGTGCCAGCAGGCGGGACGGCGGACTAGCGGGAGCTCAAGAGATCCAGTACTTC
>TRBV28|TRBJ1-5|-|-
CASTTGTSHSNQPQHF
TGTGCCAGCACCACAGGGACATCGCATAGCAATCAGCCCCAGCATTTT
>TRBV9|TRBJ1-1|-|-
CASSLYMNTEAFF
TGTGCCAGCAGTTTGTATATGAACACTGAAGCTTTCTTT
>TRBV29-1|TRBJ2-1|-|-
CSVDWASVDNEQFF
TGCAGCGTTGACTGGGCTAGCGTTGACAATGAGCAGTTCTTC
>TRBV15|TRBJ2-7|-|TRBD2
CATSRSKTSVGNEQYF
TGTGCCACCAGCAGGAGTAAGACTAGCGTCGGAAACGAGCAGTACTTC
>TRBV10-3|TRBJ2-7|-|-
CAITSEGRTYEQYF
TGTGCCATCACCTCAGAGGGTAGAACCTACGAGCAGTACTTC
>TRBV10-2|TRBJ2-7|-|TRBD1
CASSESNRGLYEQYF
TGCGCCAGCAGTGAGTCGAACAGGGGCCTCTACGAGCAGTACTTC
>TRBV28|TRBJ2-2|-|-
CASSFRGTGELFF
TGTGCCAGCAGCTTCAGGGGAACCGGGGAGCTGTTTTTT
>TRBV28|TRBJ2-5|-|TRBD2
CASSYEAGGRETQYF
TGTGCCAGCAGTTACGAAGCGGGGGGGAGGGAGACCCAGTACTTC
>TRBV11-2|TRBJ2-7|-|TRBD2
CASSFFIGTSGALYEQYF
TGTGCCAGCAGCTTTTTTATCGGGACTAGCGGGGCCCTCTACGAGCAGTACTTC
>TRBV7-9|TRBJ1-1|-|TRBD1
CASSSPGQGITEAFF
TGTGCCAGCAGCAGTCCGGGACAGGGGATAACTGAAGCTTTCTTT
>TRBV18|TRBJ2-5|once|-
CASSLEETQYF
TGTGCCAGCTCACTAGAAGAGACCCAGTACTTC
>TRBV14|TRBJ1-2|-|TRBD1
CASSPQDRAGYTF
TGTGCCAGCAGCCCTCAAGACAGGGCTGGCTACACCTTC
>TRBV19|TRBJ2-3|-|TRBD1
CASTPGTGGTDTQYF
TGTGCCAGTACCCCAGGGACAGGAGGCACAGATACGCAGTATTTT
>TRBV6-1|TRBJ2-5|-|TRBD2
CASSETMVAGGEETQYF
TGTGCCAGCAGTGAAACGATGGTAGCGGGAGGGGAAGAGACCCAGTACTTC
>TRBV28|TRBJ2-7|-|TRBD1
CASSFYGGTGGYYEQYF
TGTGCCAGCAGTTTTTATGGTGGGACAGGGGGGTATTACGAGCAGTACTTC
>TRBV7-9|TRBJ1-2|-|TRBD1
CASSSTGTGGYGYTF
TGTGCCAGCAGCTCTACCGGGACAGGGGGCTATGGCTACACCTTC
>TRBV28|TRBJ1-1|-|-
CASSLVAGESQGSTEAFF
TGTGCCAGCAGTTTGGTGGCAGGAGAGTCCCAGGGCAGCACTGAAGCTTTCTTT
>TRBV30|TRBJ2-7|-|-
CAWTGYSYEQYF
TGTGCCTGGACAGGTTACTCCTACGAGCAGTACTTC
>TRBV5-6|TRBJ1-2|-|-
CASSLGLLGGQIYGYTF
TGTGCCAGCAGCTTGGGGTTGTTAGGGGGACAAATCTATGGCTACACCTTC
>TRBV6-5|TRBJ1-2|-|TRBD1
CASSVSSGGAEAF
TGTGCCAGCAGCGTGAGCTCAGGGGGAGCTGAGGCCTTC
>TRBV6-5|TRBJ1-2|-|TRBD1
CASSPGTGSNYGYTF
TGTGCCAGCAGTCCGGGGACAGGGTCTAACTATGGCTACACCTTC
>TRBV19|TRBJ2-1|-|TRBD1
CASSIRTGGRDEQFF
TGTGCCAGTAGTATCAGGACAGGGGGCAGGGATGAGCAGTTCTTC
>TRBV7-2|TRBJ1-2|once|-
CASSLELGQGRNYGYTF
TGTGCCAGCAGCTTAGAATTGGGCCAGGGAAGAAACTATGGCTACACCTTC
>TRBV29-1|TRBJ2-3|-|-
CSGSASITDTQYF
TGCAGCGGGTCAGCGAGTATCACAGATACGCAGTATTTT
>TRBV19|TRBJ2-1|-|TRBD2
CASSIVMAGGRNEQFF
TGTGCCAGTAGTATAGTTATGGCGGGAGGGCGGAATGAGCAGTTCTTC
>TRBV6-6|TRBJ1-4|-|TRBD1
CASSYDLGQGNEKLFF
TGTGCCAGCAGTTACGATTTGGGACAGGGGAATGAAAAACTGTTTTTT
>TRBV29-1|TRBJ2-2|-|-
CSVEFQVSGELFF
TGCAGCGTTGAATTTCAGGTTTCCGGGGAGCTGTTTTTT
>TRBV5-6|TRBJ2-7|-|-
CASSLLGSEQYF
TGTGCCAGCAGCTTGCTAGGAAGCGAGCAGTACTTC
>TRBV5-1|TRBJ2-1|-|-
CASSLGVSGLLNEQFF
TGCGCCAGCAGCTTGGGAGTTAGCGGCCTACTCAATGAGCAGTTCTTC
>TRBV6-5|TRBJ2-5|-|-
CASRTQGWETQYF
TGTGCCAGCAGAACCCAGGGGTGGGAGACCCAGTACTTC
>TRBV19|TRBJ1-1|-|-
CAIMGGNTEAFF
TGTGCCATTATGGGGGGGAATACTGAAGCTTTCTTT
>TRBV14|TRBJ2-2|once|TRBD2
CASSQVISGRSAGELFF
TGTGCCAGCAGCCAAGTTATTAGCGGGAGAAGCGCCGGGGAGCTGTTTTTT
>TRBV10-1|TRBJ2-3|once|TRBD2
CASSETASGIPYF
TGCGCCAGCAGTGAAACGGCTAGCGGGATCCCTTATTTT
>TRBV27|TRBJ2-2|-|-
CASRVAGELFF
TGTGCCAGCAGGGTAGCCGGGGAGCTGTTTTTT
>TRBV5-4|TRBJ1-1|-|-
CASSLVTGNTEAFF
TGTGCCAGCAGCTTGGTGACAGGGAACACTGAAGCTTTCTTT
>TRBV12-5|TRBJ2-1|-|TRBD1
CASAITGGWDNEQFF
TGTGCTAGTGCCATTACAGGGGGTTGGGACAATGAGCAGTTCTTC
>TRBV9|TRBJ1-1|-|-
CASSLHRESEAFF
TGTGCCAGCAGCCTCCACAGGGAGTCTGAAGCTTTCTTT
>TRBV4-1|TRBJ1-1|-|TRBD1
CASSQDPSGLAGGSLYEAFF
TGCGCCAGCAGCCAAGATCCGAGTGGGCTAGCAGGGGGCTCCCTCTATGAAGCTTTCTTT
>TRBV18|TRBJ2-1|-|TRBD2
CASSRLTSGGYEQFF
TGTGCCAGCTCACGCTTGACTAGCGGGGGTTATGAGCAGTTCTTC
>TRBV30|TRBJ2-2|-|-
CAWSPQGTGELFF
TGTGCCTGGAGTCCCCAGGGGACCGGGGAGCTGTTTTTT
>TRBV7-6|TRBJ2-7|-|TRBD2
CASSPRGLAGNYEQYF
TGTGCCAGCAGCCCGAGGGGACTAGCGGGAAACTACGAGCAGTACTTC
>TRBV27|TRBJ1-5|once|TRBD1
CASSPSPGTGPFVSNQPQHF
TGTGCCAGCAGTCCAAGTCCCGGGACAGGGCCCTTTGTGAGCAATCAGCCCCAGCATTTT
>TRBV2|TRBJ2-7|-|-
CASRDNREQYF
TGTGCCAGCAGAGATAACAGGGAGCAGTACTTC
>TRBV30|TRBJ2-5|-|TRBD2
CASTGGALQETQYF
TGTGCCTCCACGGGGGGGGCGCTCCAAGAGACCCAGTACTTC
>TRBV28|TRBJ2-1|-|-
CATHRQDNEQFF
TGTGCCACCCACAGACAGGACAATGAGCAGTTCTTC
>TRBV30|TRBJ2-7|-|-
CACCDIPYEQYF
TGTGCCTGCTGCGACATCCCCTACGAGCAGTACTTC
>TRBV2|TRBJ2-7|-|-
CASSAHGSSYEQYF
TGTGCCAGCAGCGCCCACGGGAGCTCCTACGAGCAGTACTTC